This T cell receptor beta chain appears in the sequencing data of a study of shared clonotypes between healthy human individuals. Germline values: CDR1 SGDLS, CDR2 YYNGEE. V lost 0 bases, J lost 7 bases, and 7 bases stayed unmatched. The CDR3 totals 15 residues. CD45RO-negative CD8 cells positively selected for CCR7 made up the naive population, which excluded terminally differentiated effector memory CD45RA+ cells. General study findings and limits: The study generally estimated greater richness for naive than memory subsets. Blood alone was sampled, and tissue repertoires likely differ.

Deep was the level at which the assay was run. Using immunoSEQ multiplex PCR, the repertoire was profiled, and TCRdb retains in-frame clones only, with some absent. The sample lists about 2.1 million clones; 90% to 95% were seen once. Worth noting for this clone: Its target is not known.

Sequenced material: naive CD8+ T cells from PBMCs. V is TRBV9 and J is TRBJ2-1, with 7 bases aligning to TRBD2. This receptor was taken from a man aged 18 to 30 in good health. Some clones in this sample may be carry-over from other donors' samples. The CDR3 DNA reads as TGTGCCAGCAGCGTAGAAGGACTAGTTCGGAATGAGCAGTTCTTC. Encoded protein: CASSVEGLVRNEQFF.